This is a list of T cell receptor beta chains from one sample in a study of neurological immune-mediated disorders. MiXCR, run by TCRdb on the 5' RACE reads, gives a single entry per CDR3 protein. The data show tens of thousands of distinct CDR3 sequences, 10% to 13% seen once. The source material was PBMCs. Receptor source: a middle-aged woman with HTLV-1-associated myelopathy (HAM/TSP). Both conserved end residues are part of each CDR3. The D gene is left open where the match is weak.

j_call d_call v_call cdr3_aa
TRBJ1-2 - TRBV7-9 CASSLVAGTGANYGYTF
TRBJ2-7 TRBD1 TRBV4-3 CASSQGQGSAEQYF
TRBJ1-4 - TRBV5-1 CASSLGTPMNEKLFF
TRBJ1-1 - TRBV7-9 CASSLGGKSLEAFF
TRBJ2-5 - TRBV5-6 CASSPARRGLLETQYF
TRBJ1-4 TRBD1 TRBV5-6 CASSRQGKLFF
TRBJ1-2 TRBD1 TRBV29-1 CSVENRGYGYTF
TRBJ1-2 - TRBV10-3 CAISESEGHYGYTF
TRBJ2-5 TRBD1 TRBV20-1 CSATNDREETQYF
TRBJ2-3 TRBD2 TRBV4-1 CASSQGGLAADTQYF
TRBJ2-1 - TRBV2 CASSEFLKQFF
TRBJ2-6 - TRBV20-1 CSARDSSTGANVLTF
TRBJ1-2 TRBD1 TRBV15 CATSRDLDRANYGYTF
TRBJ2-1 TRBD2 TRBV2 CASSGRLAARDEQFF
TRBJ2-4 TRBD1 TRBV6-5 CASSYVAARGPTIQYF
TRBJ2-1 TRBD1 TRBV7-2 CASSSQTGDEQFF
TRBJ2-1 TRBD2 TRBV20-1 CSARDPLAGIYNEQFF
TRBJ2-1 TRBD2 TRBV2 CASNQERGVGNEQFF
TRBJ2-7 - TRBV3-1 CASSQEGRLVEYF
TRBJ2-5 - TRBV20-1 CSARVLARETQYF
TRBJ2-7 - TRBV6-2/TRBV6-3 CASSYGPSGYEQYF
TRBJ1-2 - TRBV4-2 CASSQVGQTNYGYTF
TRBJ2-2 TRBD2 TRBV10-1 CAIQGVAGGPYTGELFF
TRBJ2-1 - TRBV20-1 CSAKEMGDNEQFF
TRBJ2-3 TRBD2 TRBV30 CAWSPTRGVGDTQYF
TRBJ2-7 - TRBV14 CASSQDWAPHEQYF
TRBJ1-5 - TRBV6-2/TRBV6-3 CASSHGGAGQPQHF